This TCR beta chain was captured by sequencing in a study of technical replicates of blood from several donors. Germline CDR1 is MRHNA and CDR2 is SNTAGT. After removal of 7 bases from V and 5 bases from J, the junction contained 6 bases not matched to a gene. The CDR3 sequence is 14 residues long. The protocol was immunoSEQ multiplex PCR, while the TCRdb copy is restricted to in-frame clones and leaves out a portion. The sample has almost 70,000 clones, 80% to 90% seen once. Sequencing used PBMCs. The chain employs TRBV6-4 and TRBJ2-3; 10 bases align to TRBD2. The source is a human donor in good health. Some clones in this sample may be carry-over from other donors' samples. CDR3 nucleotides: TGTGCCAGCAAAGCGGGGGGGCCTGGAGATACGCAGTATTTT. Its translation: CASKAGGPGDTQYF.